This T cell receptor beta chain appears in the sequencing data of a study of post-analysis software for immune sequencing data. Study at large: Relapsing-remitting, secondary progressive and progressive-relapsing multiple sclerosis were all included among the disease courses.

Prepared libraries of TCR beta cDNA carried unique molecular identifiers. TCRdb re-called the PCR reads through MiXCR, storing one row per CDR3 protein. In the table there are approximately 440,000 distinct CDR3 sequences, around 40% of which are singletons. In this sample, this clonotype turned up once. At one boundary the junction diverges from the germline segment, which might be a read error. The origin of this receptor is a girl aged 10 to 17 with multiple sclerosis. The sample comprised blood.

CDR3 sequence (DNA): TGCAGTGCTAGAGGCTCCAGACAAGCTAGGGGCTCTGGGGCCAACGTCCGGACTTTC. This encodes CSARGSRQARGSGANVRTF. The rearrangement joins TRBV20-1 to TRBJ2-6; tentatively, D is TRBD1 (5 bases). This CDR3 comprises 19 residues. Looked up from germline, CDR1 is DFQATT and CDR2 is SNEGSKA (reference sequence).